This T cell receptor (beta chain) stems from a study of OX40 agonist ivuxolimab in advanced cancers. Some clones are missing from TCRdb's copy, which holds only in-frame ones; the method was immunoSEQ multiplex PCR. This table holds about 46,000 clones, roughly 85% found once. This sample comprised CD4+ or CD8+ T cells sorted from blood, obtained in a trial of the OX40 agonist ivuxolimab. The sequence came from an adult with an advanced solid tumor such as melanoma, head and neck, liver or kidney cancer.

CDR3 loop: CASRSFPGLAPGELFF. The DNA of the CDR3 is TGCGCCAGTAGAAGTTTTCCGGGACTAGCGCCCGGGGAGCTGTTTTTT. The V gene is TRBV5-1, the J gene TRBJ2-2, with TRBD2 matching over 10 bases. Germline V gives CDR1 SGHRS, CDR2 YFSETQ. The length of the CDR3 is 16 residues. V lost 8 bases and J lost 6; bases outside the gene matches: 13.